This T cell receptor (beta chain) was sequenced for a study of siplizumab effects on memory and regulatory T cells. The study assayed 100,000 or so TCR templates per sample. TCRdb keeps only in-frame clones here, not all; method: immunoSEQ multiplex PCR. Of fewer than 80,000 clones in the sample, approximately 93% were seen once. Germline CDR1 reads SGHTA; CDR2 reads FQGNSA. This CDR3 region has 15 residues. Trimming stripped 2 bases from V and 8 bases from J, with 18 bases between. Sequencing was performed on CD8+ T cells sorted from blood. The sequence was obtained from a human donor in good health. The genes are TRBV7-2 and TRBJ1-2; D is perhaps TRBD1 (5 bases). The CDR3 loop is CASSLLSREVFGYTF. The CDR3 region has the DNA TGTGCCAGCAGCTTACTCTCCAGGGAAGTATTCGGCTACACCTTC.